The rows below give T cell receptor beta chains drawn from one sample of a study of blood T cell repertoires in COVID-19. TCRdb's table, derived via immunoSEQ multiplex PCR, lists solely in-frame clones and lacks some. The table has roughly 430,000 clones, 88% seen once. The sample taken for sequencing was PBMCs or T cells enriched from blood (not recorded which). The source of these receptors is a woman in her forties with acute COVID-19. CDR3s leave out the opening cysteine and the closing phenylalanine or tryptophan. Each record gives: J gene, CDR3 length, D gene, V gene, CDR3 protein. D genes are given only for firm matches.

j_call: TRBJ2-1; cdr3_length: 10; d_call: -; v_call: TRBV24-1; cdr3_aa: ATSSTSREQF
j_call: TRBJ1-5; cdr3_length: 12; d_call: -; v_call: TRBV6-5; cdr3_aa: ASSYSGRGQPQH
j_call: TRBJ2-3; cdr3_length: 12; d_call: -; v_call: TRBV14; cdr3_aa: ASSQPGDWDTQY
j_call: TRBJ1-5; cdr3_length: 14; d_call: -; v_call: TRBV21-1; cdr3_aa: ASSDPPGGPYQPQH
j_call: TRBJ1-4; cdr3_length: 14; d_call: -; v_call: TRBV4-1; cdr3_aa: ASSQTPVPTNEKLF
j_call: TRBJ2-7; cdr3_length: 11; d_call: -; v_call: TRBV6-2/TRBV6-3; cdr3_aa: ASSYGGTYEQY
j_call: TRBJ1-2; cdr3_length: 12; d_call: -; v_call: TRBV9; cdr3_aa: ASTTGQGHYGYT
j_call: TRBJ2-7; cdr3_length: 10; d_call: -; v_call: TRBV6-6; cdr3_aa: ASRSDSYEQY
j_call: TRBJ2-2; cdr3_length: 12; d_call: TRBD2; v_call: TRBV5-1; cdr3_aa: ASSSGGRSGELF
j_call: TRBJ1-4; cdr3_length: 12; d_call: TRBD1; v_call: TRBV2; cdr3_aa: ASSDSQGAGKLF
j_call: TRBJ1-2; cdr3_length: 14; d_call: TRBD1; v_call: TRBV4-1; cdr3_aa: ASTQAPSDRSYGYT
j_call: TRBJ1-2; cdr3_length: 11; d_call: TRBD1; v_call: TRBV10-2; cdr3_aa: ASTPKQGAGYT
j_call: TRBJ1-4; cdr3_length: 14; d_call: -; v_call: TRBV4-1; cdr3_aa: ASSVDATRTNEKLF
j_call: TRBJ2-7; cdr3_length: 15; d_call: TRBD1; v_call: TRBV25-1; cdr3_aa: ASSDQSGTGGSYEQY
j_call: TRBJ2-5; cdr3_length: 13; d_call: TRBD1; v_call: TRBV11-3; cdr3_aa: ASSPGQGTIETQY
j_call: TRBJ2-1; cdr3_length: 15; d_call: TRBD1; v_call: TRBV5-1; cdr3_aa: ASVSGQGVLSYNEQF
j_call: TRBJ1-5; cdr3_length: 14; d_call: -; v_call: TRBV18; cdr3_aa: ASSQGPGQGNQPQH
j_call: TRBJ2-1; cdr3_length: 9; d_call: -; v_call: TRBV11-3; cdr3_aa: ASSFNNEQF
j_call: TRBJ1-1; cdr3_length: 14; d_call: TRBD1; v_call: TRBV5-1; cdr3_aa: ASSRRGVGGNTEAF
j_call: TRBJ1-3; cdr3_length: 12; d_call: -; v_call: TRBV5-1; cdr3_aa: ASSLTVSGNTIY
j_call: TRBJ1-6; cdr3_length: 13; d_call: TRBD1; v_call: TRBV2; cdr3_aa: ASRSTGAENSPLH
j_call: TRBJ1-6; cdr3_length: 13; d_call: TRBD1; v_call: TRBV3-1/TRBV3-2; cdr3_aa: ASSPMDRGGSPLH
j_call: TRBJ2-5; cdr3_length: 13; d_call: TRBD2; v_call: TRBV9; cdr3_aa: ASSRQGLVGETQY
j_call: TRBJ2-7; cdr3_length: 13; d_call: TRBD1; v_call: TRBV9; cdr3_aa: ASSPRDSLAYEQY
j_call: TRBJ2-6; cdr3_length: 18; d_call: TRBD2; v_call: TRBV28; cdr3_aa: ASSNLRGTSGGSGANVLT
j_call: TRBJ2-6; cdr3_length: 16; d_call: TRBD1; v_call: TRBV5-1; cdr3_aa: ASSLKGTASSGANVLT
j_call: TRBJ1-5; cdr3_length: 11; d_call: -; v_call: TRBV5-4; cdr3_aa: ASSPDRDQPQH
j_call: TRBJ1-3; cdr3_length: 11; d_call: TRBD1; v_call: TRBV29-1; cdr3_aa: SVEGQGDATIY
j_call: TRBJ2-2; cdr3_length: 12; d_call: -; v_call: TRBV5-5; cdr3_aa: ASSFGGNTGELF
j_call: TRBJ2-3; cdr3_length: 13; d_call: -; v_call: TRBV7-9; cdr3_aa: ASSWGQGVGDTQY